The rows below give T cell receptor beta chains drawn from one sample of a study of control samples from healthy donors and cancer patients. Assay: immunoSEQ multiplex PCR; the TCRdb copy retains only in-frame clones and omits some. The table includes under 450,000 clones, over 75% detected once. Sequencing was carried out using PBMCs. These receptors were collected from a man between 40 and 49 years old with head and neck cancer. Each CDR3 is given with its conserved first and last residue. Each record gives: J gene, D gene, clone size, V gene, CDR3 DNA, CDR3 protein. D genes are given only for firm matches. Size is omitted from some rows. Given values are once, few, many or a class for expanded clones.

TRBJ2-7	NA	NA	TRBV30	TGTGCCTGGAGTGGGTCCTTTTACGAGCAGTACTTC	CAWSGSFYEQYF
TRBJ1-1	NA	NA	TRBV7-2	TGTGCCAGCAGCTTCGTCTCTGAAGCTTTCTTT	CASSFVSEAFF
TRBJ1-5	NA	NA	TRBV28	TGTGCCAGCAGCGACAGGCTTACCAATCAGCCCCAGCATTTT	CASSDRLTNQPQHF
TRBJ2-1	NA	once	TRBV9	TGTGCCAGCAGCGTCGGCAGGCTGCAGTTCTTC	CASSVGRLQFF
TRBJ2-2	TRBD2	NA	TRBV11-3	TGTGCCAGCAGCCCTGGGGGGAGGGCGAACACCGGGGAGCTGTTTTTT	CASSPGGRANTGELFF
TRBJ1-4	NA	NA	TRBV5-1	TGCGCCAGCAGCTTAGTAGTGGGTGAAAAACTGTTTTTT	CASSLVVGEKLFF
TRBJ1-3	NA	NA	TRBV4-1	TGCGCCAGCAGCCAACCTACCAGGGGCTCTGGAAACACCATATATTTT	CASSQPTRGSGNTIYF
TRBJ2-7	TRBD2	NA	TRBV6-5	TGTGCCAGCAGCTTGGGGACTAGTTGGTACGAGCAGTACTTC	CASSLGTSWYEQYF
TRBJ2-7	NA	NA	TRBV11-2	TGTGCCAGCAGCCTGCTAGGCAGGGGCTTCTACGAGCAGTACTTC	CASSLLGRGFYEQYF
TRBJ2-3	TRBD1	NA	TRBV10-3	TGTGCCATCAGTGCGGAGGACAGGGGCACAGATACGCAGTATTTT	CAISAEDRGTDTQYF
TRBJ2-3	NA	NA	TRBV11-3	TGTGCCAGCAGCTTGGGGACACAATACAGCACAGATACGCAGTATTTT	CASSLGTQYSTDTQYF
TRBJ1-1	NA	NA	TRBV6-5	TGTGCCAGCAGTTACGGCAGGGGAATCGTAGCTTTCTTT	CASSYGRGIVAFF
TRBJ2-7	TRBD1	NA	TRBV28	TGTGCCAGCAGAACAGGGGAATACGAGCAGTACTTC	CASRTGEYEQYF
TRBJ1-1	NA	once	TRBV6-5	TGTGCCAGCAGTTTAGGGGGGTCCACTGAAGCTTTCTTT	CASSLGGSTEAFF
TRBJ1-3	NA	once	TRBV3-1/TRBV3-2	TGTGCCAGCAGCCTCCCGAGCTCTGGAAACACCATATATTTT	CASSLPSSGNTIYF
TRBJ2-1	TRBD2	NA	TRBV20-1	TGCAGTGCTAGTAGGCCTAGCGGGAGGCAAGAGCAGTTCTTC	CSASRPSGRQEQFF
TRBJ1-4	NA	NA	TRBV10-1	TGCGCCAGCCTTCCGCAGTGGAAAGATTCCCTGCGATCTAATGAAAAACTGTTTTTT	CASLPQWKDSLRSNEKLFF
TRBJ2-1	NA	NA	TRBV3-1/TRBV3-2	TGTGCCAGCAGCCAACTAAAAGCTTACAATGAGCAGTTCTTC	CASSQLKAYNEQFF
TRBJ2-7	NA	NA	TRBV10-3	TGTGCCGCCCACTCAGACCGGACCTACGAGCAGTACTTC	CAAHSDRTYEQYF
TRBJ1-2	NA	NA	TRBV3-1/TRBV3-2	TGTGCCAGCAGCCAAGTGCGAGGTCCCTGGATCGGCTACACCTTC	CASSQVRGPWIGYTF
TRBJ2-7	TRBD1	NA	TRBV29-1	TGCAGCATTGGGACAGTCAGAGACTCCTACGAGCAGTACTTC	CSIGTVRDSYEQYF
TRBJ2-1	NA	NA	TRBV9	TGTGCCAGCAGCGTACAGGGTAGCTTCTTTAACAATGAGCAGTTCTTC	CASSVQGSFFNNEQFF
TRBJ2-3	NA	NA	TRBV27	TGTGCCAGCAGGGCGGGGTACACAGATACGCAGTATTTT	CASRAGYTDTQYF